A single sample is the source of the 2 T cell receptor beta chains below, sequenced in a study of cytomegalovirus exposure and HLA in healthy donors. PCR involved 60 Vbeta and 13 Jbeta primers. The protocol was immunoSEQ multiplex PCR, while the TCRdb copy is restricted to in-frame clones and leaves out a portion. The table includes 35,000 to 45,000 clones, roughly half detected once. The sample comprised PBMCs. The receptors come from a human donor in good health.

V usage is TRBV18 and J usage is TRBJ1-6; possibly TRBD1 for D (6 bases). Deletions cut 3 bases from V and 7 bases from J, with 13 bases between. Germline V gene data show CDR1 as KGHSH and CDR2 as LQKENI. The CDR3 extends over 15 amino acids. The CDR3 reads CASSPRAGTNSPLHF. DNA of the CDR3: TGTGCCAGCTCACCTAGGGCCGGGACAAATTCACCCCTCCACTTT.

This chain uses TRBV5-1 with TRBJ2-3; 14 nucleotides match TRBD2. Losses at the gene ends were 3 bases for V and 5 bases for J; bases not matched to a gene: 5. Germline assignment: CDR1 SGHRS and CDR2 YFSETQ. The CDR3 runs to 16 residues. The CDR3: CASSYGTSGGLDTQYF. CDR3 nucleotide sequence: TGCGCCAGCAGCTATGGGACTAGCGGGGGTTTAGATACGCAGTATTTT.